The source of this T cell receptor (beta chain) is a study of T cells in localized non-small cell lung cancer. Germline CDR1 is SNHLY and CDR2 is FYNNEI. The V gene lost 4 bases and the J gene lost 3 bases, with 19 bases spanning the gap. The CDR3 covers 16 residues. The count of this clone is one. As yet, its antigen is unknown. The study, taken as a whole, reports: Owing to sequencing of a solitary tumor region, heterogeneity cannot be discounted. Appearing in adjacent lung were a median approximately 50 of the top 100 tumor clones. There was higher T cell clonality in uninvolved adjacent lung than in tumor, and it was highest there.

TCRdb's table, derived via immunoSEQ multiplex PCR, lists solely in-frame clones and lacks some. Among roughly 10,000 clones listed, 92% were seen once. The sequence derives from a woman aged 35-75 years with stage I squamous cell lung carcinoma. The material sequenced was peripheral blood, taken before any cancer treatment. The chain recombines TRBV2 with TRBJ2-7; D is tentatively TRBD1 or TRBD2 (5 bases each). This CDR3 reads CASSGPPGKGSYEQYF. Here the CDR3 DNA reads TGTGCCAGCAGTGGACCCCCGGGGAAGGGGAGCTACGAGCAGTACTTC.